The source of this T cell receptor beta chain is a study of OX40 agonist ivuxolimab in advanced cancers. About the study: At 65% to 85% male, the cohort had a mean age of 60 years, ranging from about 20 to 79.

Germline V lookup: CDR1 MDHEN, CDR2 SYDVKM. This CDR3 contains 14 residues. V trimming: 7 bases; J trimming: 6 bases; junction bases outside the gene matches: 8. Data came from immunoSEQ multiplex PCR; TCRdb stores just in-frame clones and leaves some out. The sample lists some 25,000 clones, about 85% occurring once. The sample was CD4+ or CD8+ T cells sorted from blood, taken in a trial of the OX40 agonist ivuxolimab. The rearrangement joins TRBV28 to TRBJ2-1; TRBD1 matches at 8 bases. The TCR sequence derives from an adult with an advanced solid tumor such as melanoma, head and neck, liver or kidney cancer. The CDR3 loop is CASTRQGLGNEQFF. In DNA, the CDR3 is TGTGCCAGCACCCGACAGGGGCTGGGCAATGAGCAGTTCTTC. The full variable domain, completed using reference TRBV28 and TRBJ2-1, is DVKVTQSSRYLVKRTGEKVFLECVQDMDHENMFWYRQDPGLGLRLIYFSYDVKMKEKGDIPEGYSVSREKKERFSLILESASTNQTSMYLCASTRQGLGNEQFFGPGTRLTVL.